What follows are 10 T cell receptor beta chains derived from one specimen sequenced in a study of blood T cell repertoires in COVID-19. Sequencing was performed with immunoSEQ multiplex PCR; in TCRdb, only in-frame clones are kept and a portion is missing. Seen here are around 210,000 clones, 75% to 85% observed once, and the top ten hold approximately 13%. Sequenced: peripheral blood. These receptors originate from a human donor in a cohort sampled during active COVID-19.

This clone was seen many times. The chain combines TRBV7-9 with TRBJ1-1, with D tentatively TRBD1 (6 bases). CDR1 is SEHNR and CDR2 is FQNEAQ in the germline V gene (reference sequence). The V end was cut by 0 bases, the J end by 1 base, with 21 bases between. The length of the CDR3 is 19 residues. CDR3 coding DNA: TGTGCCAGCAGCTTAGCGTATAAAAAGGGGACACAGGGGAACACTGAAGCTTTCTTT. It is translated as CASSLAYKKGTQGNTEAFF.

This chain connects TRBV5-6 to TRBJ1-2; no reliable D call. CDR3 length: 15 amino acids. Germline V CDR1 and CDR2: SGHDT, YYEEEE. V lost 0 bases and J 4 bases, leaving 13 bases between the germline ends. DNA of the CDR3: TGTGCCAGCAGCTTGGTTTCCGAGGTGTCCTATGGCTACACCTTC. Translation gives CASSLVSEVSYGYTF.

The chain employs TRBV5-1 and TRBJ2-1, with 8 bases matching TRBD1. After removal of 0 bases from V and 3 bases from J, the junction contained 2 bases not matched to a gene. The CDR3 contains 15 residues. CDR1 and CDR2 from the germline V gene are SGHRS and YFSETQ. The CDR3 sequence is CASSLGTGLYNEQFF. The CDR3 bases are TGCGCCAGCAGCTTGGGGACAGGGCTCTACAATGAGCAGTTCTTC.

This chain joins TRBV5-1 and TRBJ2-1; 10 bases fit TRBD2. J gave up 7 bases and V 2 bases, and 3 bases lay outside the gene matches. Germline V CDR1 and CDR2: SGHRS, YFSETQ. CDR3 length: 14 amino acids. The CDR3 DNA sequence: TGCGCCAGCAGCTTTCAACTAGCGGGGAATGAGCAGTTCTTC. It specifies CASSFQLAGNEQFF. Using reference TRBV5-1 and TRBJ2-1 for the parts outside the CDR3, the full variable domain is KAGVTQTPRYLIKTRGQQVTLSCSPISGHRSVSWYQQTPGQGLQFLFEYFSETQRNKGNFPGRFSGRQFSNSRSEMNVSTLELGDSALYLCASSFQLAGNEQFFGPGTRLTVL.

The chain combines TRBV2 with TRBJ2-3; the match to TRBD2 covers 8 bases. This CDR3 contains 18 residues. Trimming took 1 base from V and 5 from J; bases not matched to a gene: 14. Germline-derived CDR1 and CDR2 are SNHLY and FYNNEI. The CDR3 DNA reads TGTGCCAGCAGTGAAGGTATCGAGTCTGCGGCGGGAGGAGATACGCAGTATTTT. This codes for CASSEGIESAAGGDTQYF.

V gene TRBV7-9 combines with J gene TRBJ1-6; D not resolved. CDR1 is SEHNR and CDR2 is FQNEAQ in the germline V gene (reference sequence). This CDR3 contains 13 residues. V was shortened by 2 bases and J by 7 bases, with 6 bases between the two germline ends. The CDR3 region has the DNA TGTGCCAGCAGCTTAACTTTAAATTCACCCCTCCACTTT. Amino acid sequence: CASSLTLNSPLHF.

J is TRBJ2-5 and V is TRBV19; 8 bases match TRBD1. The V gene end was trimmed by 3 bases and the J gene end by 5 bases; junction bases not matched to a gene: 8. CDR1 is LNHDA and CDR2 is SQIVND in the germline V gene (reference sequence). There are 15 residues in the CDR3. Written as DNA, the CDR3 is TGTGCCAGTAGTATCCAAAGACAGGGGAGGGAGACCCAGTACTTC. This encodes CASSIQRQGRETQYF.

The rearrangement links TRBV19 to TRBJ2-1; D may be TRBD2 (6 bases). The germline V gene encodes CDR1 LNHDA and CDR2 SQIVND (reference sequence). The CDR3 has 15 residues. V dropped 7 bases and J dropped 0 bases, with 13 bases sitting between them. CDR3 residues: CASTPAGSSYNEQFF. In DNA form, the CDR3 reads TGTGCCAGTACTCCGGCCGGGAGCTCCTACAATGAGCAGTTCTTC. Together with reference TRBV19 and TRBJ2-1, the CDR3 gives the full variable domain: DGGITQSPKYLFRKEGQNVTLSCEQNLNHDAMYWYRQDPGQGLRLIYYSQIVNDFQKGDIAEGYSVSREKKESFPLTVTSAQKNPTAFYLCASTPAGSSYNEQFFGPGTRLTVL.

The chain couples TRBV25-1 to TRBJ1-3, with TRBD1 identical over 9 bases. Germline CDR1 is MGHDK and CDR2 is SYGVNS. Trimming removed 1 base from V and 2 bases from J; junction bases left unmatched: 0. The CDR3 is made up of 15 amino acids. In DNA form, the CDR3 reads TGTGCCAGCAGTGAATGGACAGGGGCTGGAAACACCATATATTTT. As protein: CASSEWTGAGNTIYF.

The chain carries TRBV21-1 and TRBJ2-7; TRBD2, as called in the table, went unchecked against the DNA. TRBV21-1 counts as a pseudogene. CDR3 length: 16 amino acids. CDR3 loop: CASSKGASGKDYEQYF. The CDR3 coding sequence is TGTGCCAGCAGCAAAGGGGCTAGCGGGAAAGACTACGAGCAGTACTTC.